This T cell receptor beta chain was identified during a study of response to subunit inactivated influenza vaccine. Findings and caveats of the study: Seasonal influenza vaccination, on each occasion, was suggested by the authors to recruit few new T cells.

MiXCR, run by TCRdb on the RT-PCR reads, gives a single entry per CDR3 protein. Found here are a few hundred thousand distinct CDR3 sequences, approximately 9.9% of them singletons; the top ten hold approximately 12%. The CDR3 spans 15 residues. V lost 5 bases and J 2 bases, leaving 16 bases between the germline ends. Per germline, CDR1 SGHVS and CDR2 FNYEAQ. This clonotype was counted only a few times. Its antigen is unidentified. This sample comprised PBMCs from blood, obtained 40 to 50 days after vaccination. The sequence was obtained from a man aged 45 to 65 who received an inactivated influenza vaccine. This chain joins TRBV7-6 and TRBJ2-7; weak D call: TRBD1 (5 bases). The CDR3 loop is CASSTPWGKTYEQYF. The CDR3 DNA is TGTGCCAGCAGCACACCGTGGGGCAAAACCTACGAGCAGTACTTC.